These 7 T cell receptor beta chains were sequenced from one sample in a study of blood T cell repertoires in COVID-19. Some clones are missing from TCRdb's copy, which holds only in-frame ones; the method was immunoSEQ multiplex PCR. This sample carries 150,000 or so clones, 75% to 90% of them seen once, and the ten largest clones take 5.5% to 7.5%. Sequencing was performed on peripheral blood. The receptors were gathered from a man of 80 years or more with acute or convalescent COVID-19.

This clone was recorded a few times. Written as DNA, the CDR3 is TGTGCCAGCAGAGGACAGGGGGAGACATCTTCGCCCCTCCACTTT. Protein sequence: CASRGQGETSSPLHF. The gene calls are TRBV3-1 (or the pseudogene TRBV3-2) and TRBJ1-6, with 10 bases aligning to TRBD1. Germline loops: CDR1 LGHDT, CDR2 YNNKEL (reference sequence). V was clipped by 6 bases and J by 13 bases; unmatched bases: 12. The CDR3 extends over 15 amino acids.

The chain uses TRBV15 and TRBJ2-5; 8 bases are a match to TRBD1. Germline V lookup: CDR1 LNHNV, CDR2 YYDKDF (reference sequence). There are 16 residues in the CDR3. V shed 3 bases and J 4 bases; nucleotides not matched to a gene: 10. The CDR3 loop reads CATSRARGQGRETQYF. CDR3 nucleotides: TGTGCCACCAGCAGGGCCCGAGGACAGGGCCGAGAGACCCAGTACTTC. Full variable domain (rest looked up from reference TRBV15 and TRBJ2-5): DAMVIQNPRYQVTQFGKPVTLSCSQTLNHNVMYWYQQKSSQAPKLLFHYYDKDFNNEADTPDNFQSRRPNTSFCFLDIRSPGLGDTAMYLCATSRARGQGRETQYFGPGTRLLVL.

The J gene is TRBJ2-3, the V gene TRBV6-1, with D perhaps TRBD1 (6 bases). The CDR3 contains 15 residues. The ends were cut back, 2 bases at V and 0 bases at J, with 9 bases in the middle. CDR1 MNHNS and CDR2 SASEGT come from the germline V gene. The CDR3 bases are TGTGCCAGCAGTGAAACTGGACAGAGCACAGATACGCAGTATTTT. Protein product: CASSETGQSTDTQYF.

This chain connects TRBV5-1 to TRBJ1-2, with unresolved D. The CDR3 contains 13 residues. Trimming cost V 5 bases and J 0 bases, with 8 bases left between them. Germline-derived CDR1 and CDR2 are SGHRS and YFSETQ. The CDR3 DNA is TGCGCCAGCAGTAAGGAGGCTAACTATGGCTACACCTTC. Protein product: CASSKEANYGYTF.

The chain couples TRBV5-1 to TRBJ2-3; D gene uncertain. Germline values: CDR1 SGHRS, CDR2 YFSETQ. The CDR3 totals 12 residues. Trimming left V 4 bases short and J 1 base short, with 4 bases between. CDR3 residues: CASSTGTDTQYF. CDR3 DNA: TGCGCCAGCAGCACTGGCACAGATACGCAGTATTTT.

This clone was recorded a few times. This chain uses TRBV6-1 with TRBJ2-1; a weak D match, TRBD2 (5 bases). The length of the CDR3 is 16 residues. CDR1 and CDR2 (germline): MNHNS, SASEGT. The V end was cut by 4 bases, the J end by 8 bases, with 21 bases between. The CDR3 sequence is CASSARSRVARDEQFF. In nucleotides, the CDR3 is TGTGCCAGCAGTGCCCGCTCGAGGGTAGCCCGGGATGAGCAGTTCTTC.

The chain combines TRBV6-5 with TRBJ1-1; 11 nucleotides align to TRBD1. Germline CDR1 reads MNHEY; CDR2 reads SVGAGI. Trimming took 4 bases from V and 6 from J; bases not matched to a gene: 7. The CDR3 loop spans 15 amino acids. CDR3 bases: TGTGCCAGCAGTTCGCGGGACAGGGGGTTCGCTGAAGCTTTCTTT. As protein: CASSSRDRGFAEAFF.